Included here is one TCR beta chain sequence, with context. Its specificity is unknown. Extracted from the samples, RNA was reverse transcribed into cDNA to serve as the sequencing template. The assay was immunoSEQ multiplex PCR, and TCRdb's table has in-frame clones only and misses some. The sample consists of hundreds of thousands of clones, 60% of them appearing once. Germline CDR1 SGHDT, CDR2 YYEEEE. The V and J ends lost 4 bases and 4 bases, in that order; junction bases with no gene match: 11. The CDR3 runs to 17 residues. The sample's treatment: oral pan-JAK inhibitor, 5-10 mg twice daily. The data originate from a study of CD8+ T cells in alopecia areata. The wider study: Oral tofacitinib (5 to 10 mg twice daily) was administered to treated patients. The investigators scored severity in treated patients by the percentage of affected scalp area.

Study conclusions and caveats: Higher clonality and more expanded CD8+ clones appeared in lesional than normal scalp. On tofacitinib, scalp and blood still held many of the expanded lesional clones.

The TCR comes from a human donor with alopecia areata. Source: CD4+ T cells sorted from blood, taken around week 54, from a patient treated with tofacitinib. This chain connects TRBV5-6 to TRBJ2-1; the match to TRBD2 covers 10 bases. DNA of the CDR3: TGTGCCAGCAGCCTGGCGGGTGGGACTAGCGTTTACAATGAGCAGTTCTTC. Encoded protein: CASSLAGGTSVYNEQFF.